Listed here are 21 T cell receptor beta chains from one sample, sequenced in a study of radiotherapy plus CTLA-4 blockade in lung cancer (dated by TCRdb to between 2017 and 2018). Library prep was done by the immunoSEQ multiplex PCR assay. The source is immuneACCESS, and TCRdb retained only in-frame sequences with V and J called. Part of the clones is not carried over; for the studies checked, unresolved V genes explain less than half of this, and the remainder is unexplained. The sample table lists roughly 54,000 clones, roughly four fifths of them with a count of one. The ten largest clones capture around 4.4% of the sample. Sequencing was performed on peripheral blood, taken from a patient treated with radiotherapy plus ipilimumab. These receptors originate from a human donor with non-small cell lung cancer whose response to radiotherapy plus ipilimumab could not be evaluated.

CDR3 amino acids: CASSGGTSGRQNEQFF. CDR3 DNA: TGTGCCAGCAGCGGTGGGACTAGCGGGAGACAGAATGAGCAGTTCTTC. The chain recombines TRBV9 with TRBJ2-1; 14 bases agree with TRBD2. This CDR3 region has 16 residues. J gave up 7 bases and V 3 bases, and 6 bases lay outside the gene matches. Germline V lookup: CDR1 SGDLS, CDR2 YYNGEE.

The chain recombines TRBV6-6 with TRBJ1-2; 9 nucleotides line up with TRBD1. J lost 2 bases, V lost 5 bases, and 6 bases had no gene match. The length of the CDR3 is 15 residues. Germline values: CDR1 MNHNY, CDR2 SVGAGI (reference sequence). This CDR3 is CASSNRDRVNYGYTF. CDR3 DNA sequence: TGTGCCAGCAGTAACCGGGACAGGGTCAACTATGGCTACACCTTC.

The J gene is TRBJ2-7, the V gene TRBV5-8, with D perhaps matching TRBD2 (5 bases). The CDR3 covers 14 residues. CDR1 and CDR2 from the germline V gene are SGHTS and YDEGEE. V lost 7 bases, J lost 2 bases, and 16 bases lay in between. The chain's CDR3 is CASGWASGTYEQYF. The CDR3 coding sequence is TGTGCCAGCGGGTGGGCCAGCGGTACCTACGAGCAGTACTTC.

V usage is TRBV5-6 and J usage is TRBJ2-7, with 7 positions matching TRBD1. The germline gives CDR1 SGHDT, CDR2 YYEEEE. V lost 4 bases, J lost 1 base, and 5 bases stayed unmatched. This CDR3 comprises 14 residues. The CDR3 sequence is CASSNRDSSYEQYF. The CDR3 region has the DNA TGTGCCAGCAGCAACCGGGACAGTTCCTACGAGCAGTACTTC.

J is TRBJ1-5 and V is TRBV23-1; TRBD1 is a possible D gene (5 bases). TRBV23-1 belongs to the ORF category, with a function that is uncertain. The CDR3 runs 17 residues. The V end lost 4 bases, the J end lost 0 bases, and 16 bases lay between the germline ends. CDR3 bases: TGCGCCAGCAGTCCTACGGGAGGGGAGTATAGCAATCAGCCCCAGCATTTT. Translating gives CASSPTGGEYSNQPQHF.

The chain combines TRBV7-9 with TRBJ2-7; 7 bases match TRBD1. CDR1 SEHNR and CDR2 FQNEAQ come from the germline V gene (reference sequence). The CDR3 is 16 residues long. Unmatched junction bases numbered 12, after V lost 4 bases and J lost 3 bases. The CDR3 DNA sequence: TGTGCCAGCAGCTGGAGCCGACAGGGAATAAGCTACGAGCAGTACTTC. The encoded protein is CASSWSRQGISYEQYF.

The CDR3 sequence is CASVGLTGELFF. Here the CDR3 DNA reads TGTGCCAGCGTGGGGCTGACCGGGGAGCTGTTTTTT. The chain combines TRBV7-8 with TRBJ2-2; D might be TRBD1 (5 bases). Trimming removed 8 bases at V and 5 bases at J, with 9 bases between. The CDR3 is 12 amino acids. The germline gives CDR1 SGHVS, CDR2 FQNEAQ. Drawing the rest from reference TRBV7-8 and TRBJ2-2, the complete variable domain is GAGVSQSPRYKVAKRGQDVALRCDPISGHVSLFWYQQALGQGPEFLTYFQNEAQLDKSGLPSDRFFAERPEGSVSTLKIQRTQQEDSAVYLCASVGLTGELFFGEGSRLTVL.

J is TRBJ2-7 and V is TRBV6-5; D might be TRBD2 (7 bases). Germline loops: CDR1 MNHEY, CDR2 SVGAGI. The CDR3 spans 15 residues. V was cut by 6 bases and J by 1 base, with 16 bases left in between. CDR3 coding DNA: TGTGCCAGCAGGAGGGGGGGACATGATTCCTACGAGCAGTACTTC. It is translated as CASRRGGHDSYEQYF.

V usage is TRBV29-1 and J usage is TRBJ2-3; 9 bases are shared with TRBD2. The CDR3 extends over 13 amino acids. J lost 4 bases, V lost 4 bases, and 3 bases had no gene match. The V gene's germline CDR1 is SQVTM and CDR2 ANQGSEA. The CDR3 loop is CSVVSGSADTQYF. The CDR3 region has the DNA TGCAGCGTTGTTAGCGGGAGCGCAGATACGCAGTATTTT.

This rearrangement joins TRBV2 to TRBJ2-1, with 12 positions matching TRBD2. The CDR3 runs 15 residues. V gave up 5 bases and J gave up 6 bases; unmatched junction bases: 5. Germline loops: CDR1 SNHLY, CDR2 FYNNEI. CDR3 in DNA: TGTGCCAGCAGTCCTCGACTAGCGGGAGCCAATGAGCAGTTCTTC. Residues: CASSPRLAGANEQFF.

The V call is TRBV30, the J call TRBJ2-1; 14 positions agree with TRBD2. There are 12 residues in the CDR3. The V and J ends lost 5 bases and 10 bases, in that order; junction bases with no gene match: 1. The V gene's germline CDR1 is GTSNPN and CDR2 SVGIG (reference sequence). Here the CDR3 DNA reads TGTGCCTGGCGACTAGCGGGAGGGGAGCAGTTCTTC. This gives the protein CAWRLAGGEQFF.

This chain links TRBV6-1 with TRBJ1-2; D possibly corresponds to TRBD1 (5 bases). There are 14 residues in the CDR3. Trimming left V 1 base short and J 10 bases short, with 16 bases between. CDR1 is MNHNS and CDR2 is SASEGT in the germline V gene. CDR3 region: CASSEGQHPDFYTF. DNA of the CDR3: TGTGCCAGCAGTGAAGGACAGCACCCAGACTTCTACACCTTC.

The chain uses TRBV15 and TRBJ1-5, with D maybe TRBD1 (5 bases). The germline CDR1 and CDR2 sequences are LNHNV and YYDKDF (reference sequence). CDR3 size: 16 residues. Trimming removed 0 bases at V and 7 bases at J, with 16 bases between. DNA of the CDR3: TGTGCCACCAGCAGAGACCGCGGGACCCCGGCCCAGCCCCAGCATTTT. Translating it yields CATSRDRGTPAQPQHF.

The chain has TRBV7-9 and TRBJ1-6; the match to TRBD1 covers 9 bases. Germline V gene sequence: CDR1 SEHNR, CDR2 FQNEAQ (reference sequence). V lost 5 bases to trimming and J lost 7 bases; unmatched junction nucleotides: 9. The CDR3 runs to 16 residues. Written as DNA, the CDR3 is TGTGCCAGCAGCCTAGGGACAGGGAGGCTGAATTCACCCCTCCACTTT. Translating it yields CASSLGTGRLNSPLHF.

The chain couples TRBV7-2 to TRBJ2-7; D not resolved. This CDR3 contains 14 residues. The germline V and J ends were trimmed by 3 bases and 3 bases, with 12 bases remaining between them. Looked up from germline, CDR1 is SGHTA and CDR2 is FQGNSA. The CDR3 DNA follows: TGTGCCAGCAGCTTCTTCTCTGGCGGCTACGAGCAGTACTTC. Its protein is CASSFFSGGYEQYF. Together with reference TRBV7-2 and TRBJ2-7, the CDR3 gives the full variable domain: GAGVSQSPSNKVTEKGKDVELRCDPISGHTALYWYRQSLGQGLEFLIYFQGNSAPDKSGLPSDRFSAERTGGSVSTLTIQRTQQEDSAVYLCASSFFSGGYEQYFGPGTRLTVT.

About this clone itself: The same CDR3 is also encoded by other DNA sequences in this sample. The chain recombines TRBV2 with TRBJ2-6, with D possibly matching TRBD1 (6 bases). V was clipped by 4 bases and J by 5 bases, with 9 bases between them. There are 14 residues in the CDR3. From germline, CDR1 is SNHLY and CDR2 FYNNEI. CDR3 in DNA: TGTGCCAGCAGTGTGGACAGTAGGGCCAACGTCCTGACTTTC. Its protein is CASSVDSRANVLTF.

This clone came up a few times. As DNA, the CDR3 is TGTGCCAGCAGCCCCACCGGGACTAGGGATTCCTACGAGCAGTACTTC. Protein product: CASSPTGTRDSYEQYF. The chain employs TRBV11-1 and TRBJ2-7; 8 bases match TRBD2. Germline CDR1 is SGHAT and CDR2 is FQDESV (reference sequence). CDR3 size: 16 residues. The ends lost 5 bases at V and 1 base at J; junction bases unmatched: 10.

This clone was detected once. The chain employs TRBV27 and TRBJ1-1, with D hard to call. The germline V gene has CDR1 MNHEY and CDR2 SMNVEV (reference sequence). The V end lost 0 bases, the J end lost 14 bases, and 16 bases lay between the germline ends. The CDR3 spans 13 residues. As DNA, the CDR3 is TGTGCCAGCAGTTTATCCCCCTCCGCTGGGAGCTTCTTT. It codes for CASSLSPSAGSFF.

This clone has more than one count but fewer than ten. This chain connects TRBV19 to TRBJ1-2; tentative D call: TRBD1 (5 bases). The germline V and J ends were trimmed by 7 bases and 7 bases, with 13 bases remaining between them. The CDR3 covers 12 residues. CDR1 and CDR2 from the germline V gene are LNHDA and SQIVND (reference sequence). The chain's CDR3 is CASKQASGGYTF. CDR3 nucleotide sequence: TGTGCCAGTAAACAGGCGTCGGGTGGCTACACCTTC.

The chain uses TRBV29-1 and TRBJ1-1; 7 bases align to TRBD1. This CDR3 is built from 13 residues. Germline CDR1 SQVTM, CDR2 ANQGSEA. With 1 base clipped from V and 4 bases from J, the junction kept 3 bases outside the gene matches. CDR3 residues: CSVEAAGGTEAFF. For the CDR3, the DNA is TGCAGCGTTGAAGCAGCAGGGGGCACTGAAGCTTTCTTT.

CDR3 residues: CASSLSIRTLNYNEQFF. CDR3 nucleotide sequence: TGTGCCAGCAGCTTGTCTATCCGGACATTAAATTACAATGAGCAGTTCTTC. This chain connects TRBV5-4 to TRBJ2-1; D may be TRBD1 (5 bases). V lost 1 base and J 4 bases, leaving 18 bases between the germline ends. Germline assignment: CDR1 SGHNT and CDR2 YYREEE (reference sequence). This CDR3 contains 17 residues.